This paragraph reports one T cell receptor (beta chain). Its antigen is undetermined. This entry comes from a study of T cell repertoires in cytomegalovirus infection. TCRdb reprocessed the reads with MiXCR, giving one entry per CDR3 protein. The sample lists almost 550,000 distinct CDR3 sequences; more than 15% were seen once. The V gene end was trimmed by 1 base and the J gene end by 2 bases; junction bases not matched to a gene: 5. Germline assignment: CDR1 DFQATT and CDR2 SNEGSKA (reference sequence). The CDR3 consists of 15 residues. General study points: Cumulated frequencies of public TCR beta families served to identify carriers of CMV plus the relevant HLA. CMV-specific TCR beta clonotypes restricted by HLA-C dominated the ex vivo response.

The sample taken for sequencing was CD8+ T cells from PBMCs. The chain uses TRBV20-1 and TRBJ2-7, with 10 bases aligning to TRBD2. This TCR came from a human donor in good health (CMV status not recorded). Some clones in this sample may be carry-over from other donors' samples. CDR3 nucleotides: TGCAGTGCTAGAGTTAGCGGGGGGCGGGCCTACGAGCAGTACTTC. This gives the protein CSARVSGGRAYEQYF.